This is a list of T cell receptor beta chains from one sample in a study of blood T cell repertoires in COVID-19. Repertoires were generated with immunoSEQ multiplex PCR, while TCRdb's copy carries only in-frame clones and drops some. This sample has hundreds of thousands of clones, with about 85% found just once. Material for sequencing was PBMCs or T cells enriched from blood (not recorded which). These receptors originate from a woman under 30 with acute COVID-19. CDR3s include the opening cysteine and the closing phenylalanine or tryptophan. D genes are given only for firm matches. Size is omitted from some rows. Given values are once, few, many or a class for expanded clones.

CASSLLGNRGQDIQYF	TGTGCCAGCAGCTTGTTGGGTAACAGGGGGCAAGACATTCAGTACTTC	TRBV5-6	TRBJ2-4	NA	TRBD1
CATRHTSYEQYF	TGTGCCACGCGACACACCTCCTACGAGCAGTACTTC	TRBV6-5	TRBJ2-7	NA	NA
CASSFERADEGYEQYF	TGTGCCAGCAGCTTTGAGAGGGCCGACGAAGGATACGAGCAGTACTTC	TRBV11-2	TRBJ2-7	NA	NA
CASSESFASGAEAFF	TGCGCCAGCAGTGAGTCGTTCGCCAGCGGGGCTGAAGCTTTCTTT	TRBV10-1	TRBJ1-1	NA	NA
CASSSRQGAGELFF	TGTGCCAGCAGCTCAAGACAGGGGGCCGGGGAGCTGTTTTTT	TRBV9	TRBJ2-2	NA	TRBD1
CASSEGTQGETQYF	TGCGCCAGCAGTGAGGGGACCCAGGGGGAGACCCAGTACTTC	TRBV10-2	TRBJ2-5	once	NA
CASSQTGWGNTIYF	TGTGCCAGCAGCCAAACAGGGTGGGGAAACACCATATATTTT	TRBV3-1/TRBV3-2	TRBJ1-3	NA	NA
CASSQVGPYEQYF	TGTGCCAGCAGCCAGGTTGGTCCCTACGAGCAGTACTTC	TRBV28	TRBJ2-7	NA	NA
CASSSARGQGFVDNQPQHF	TGTGCCAGCAGCTCGGCCCGAGGACAGGGGTTTGTCGACAATCAGCCCCAGCATTTT	TRBV7-8	TRBJ1-5	NA	TRBD1
CASSWTSTDTQYF	TGTGCCAGTAGTTGGACTAGCACAGATACGCAGTATTTT	TRBV19	TRBJ2-3	NA	NA
CASSLGQGEFYTF	TGTGCCAGCAGCTTGGGGCAGGGGGAGTTCTACACCTTC	TRBV5-4	TRBJ1-2	few	TRBD1
CAISGHGINTEAFF	TGTGCCATCAGTGGACACGGAATCAACACTGAAGCTTTCTTT	TRBV10-3	TRBJ1-1	NA	NA
CAISEFKDAGFPLHF	TGTGCCATCAGTGAATTTAAGGACGCGGGGTTCCCCCTCCACTTT	TRBV10-3	TRBJ1-6	NA	NA
CASSLQPGGELFF	TGCGCCAGCAGCTTGCAGCCAGGCGGGGAGCTGTTTTTT	TRBV5-1	TRBJ2-2	once	NA
CASSLLPNSNQPQHF	TGTGCCAGCAGTTTACTACCTAATAGCAATCAGCCCCAGCATTTT	TRBV27	TRBJ1-5	NA	NA
CAWTFVLPPQITPEAFF	TGTGCCTGGACATTTGTGCTTCCCCCACAGATAACCCCTGAAGCTTTCTTT	TRBV30	TRBJ1-1	NA	NA
CASSLGGEGQAIYGYTF	TGTGCCAGCAGCTTAGGAGGGGAGGGACAGGCGATCTATGGCTACACCTTC	TRBV7-2	TRBJ1-2	NA	TRBD1
CASSPPNILNTEAFF	TGTGCCAGCTCACCACCTAACATATTGAACACTGAAGCTTTCTTT	TRBV18	TRBJ1-1	NA	NA
CASRSTGNYNEQFF	TGTGCCAGCAGGTCCACAGGGAACTACAATGAGCAGTTCTTC	TRBV11-2	TRBJ2-1	once	NA
CASSLELSGNTIYF	TGCGCCAGCAGCTTGGAACTCTCTGGAAACACCATATATTTT	TRBV5-1	TRBJ1-3	once	NA
CASSQDQGSYNEQFF	TGCGCCAGCAGCCAAGATCAGGGCAGTTACAATGAGCAGTTCTTC	TRBV4-3	TRBJ2-1	once	NA
CASSQRPGPADTQYF	TGTGCCAGCAGCCAACGCCCGGGTCCGGCAGATACGCAGTATTTT	TRBV7-2	TRBJ2-3	NA	NA
CASRTGLNGYTF	TGTGCCAGTCGGACAGGGTTGAATGGCTACACCTTC	TRBV19	TRBJ1-2	NA	TRBD1
CATTEGGTQETQYF	TGTGCCACCACCGAGGGAGGGACCCAAGAGACCCAGTACTTC	TRBV15	TRBJ2-5	once	TRBD2
CASSPGQGAYGYTF	TGTGCCAGCAGCCCGGGACAGGGGGCATATGGCTACACCTTC	TRBV7-2	TRBJ1-2	NA	TRBD1
CASSLNAGVRYNEQFF	TGTGCCAGCAGCTTAAATGCGGGAGTACGGTACAATGAGCAGTTCTTC	TRBV7-2	TRBJ2-1	NA	TRBD2
CSVAPTGKSNQPQHF	TGCAGCGTTGCCCCGACAGGGAAGAGCAATCAGCCCCAGCATTTT	TRBV29-1	TRBJ1-5	NA	TRBD1
CASSFAGTGSYEQYF	TGTGCCAGCAGCTTTGCGGGGACAGGGTCCTACGAGCAGTACTTC	TRBV7-2	TRBJ2-7	NA	TRBD1
CASSPQGRTQDGYTF	TGTGCCAGCAGTCCACAGGGCAGGACCCAGGATGGCTACACCTTC	TRBV6-5	TRBJ1-2	NA	NA
CASSTSRAIGTGIYEQYF	TGTGCCAGCAGCACCAGCCGAGCGATCGGGACAGGGATTTACGAGCAGTACTTC	TRBV9	TRBJ2-7	NA	TRBD1
CASSWAAGEETQYF	TGTGCCAGCAGCTGGGCGGCAGGGGAAGAGACCCAGTACTTC	TRBV5-4	TRBJ2-5	once	NA
CASSPPGSPLHF	TGTGCCAGCAGTCCACCGGGTTCACCCCTCCACTTT	TRBV27	TRBJ1-6	few	NA